This TCR beta chain emerged from a study of T cell changes during pregnancy in multiple sclerosis (dated by TCRdb to about 2019). In the study overall: The study examined how the T cell repertoire changed over the course of pregnancy in women with multiple sclerosis.

Libraries were constructed by the immunoSEQ multiplex PCR assay. What TCRdb holds here is the immuneACCESS table cut down to in-frame rearrangements. Part of the clones is not present; checked against another copy, under half of the missing clones reflect an unresolved V gene, and the others are unexplained. The sample profile shows about 39,000 clones; over 75% of them were found once. Under 0.55% of the sample comes from the top ten. Details on this clone: No cognate antigen has been identified for it. One base away there is no much larger clone; base qualities are not given.

The CDR3 runs 16 residues from the cysteine to the phenylalanine. Of all the DNA, just the CDR3 is kept, 48 bases in frame from base 1. A distance of 14 bases separates the germline ends of V and J, which lose 7 bases and 1 base respectively. Reading the germline V gene gives CDR1 ENHRY and CDR2 SYGVKD. This sample comprised CD4+ T cells from peripheral blood mononuclear cells, obtained in the first trimester of pregnancy. Here the chain combines TRBV10-3 and TRBJ2-6, with a tentative D gene TRBD1 over 5 matching bases. This receptor was taken from a female donor in good health, enrolled as a control in a pregnancy study. The sequence in DNA is TGTGCCATCAATGGTCTGGGGCGGTCTGGGGCCAACGTCCTGACTTTC. This codes for CAINGLGRSGANVLTF.